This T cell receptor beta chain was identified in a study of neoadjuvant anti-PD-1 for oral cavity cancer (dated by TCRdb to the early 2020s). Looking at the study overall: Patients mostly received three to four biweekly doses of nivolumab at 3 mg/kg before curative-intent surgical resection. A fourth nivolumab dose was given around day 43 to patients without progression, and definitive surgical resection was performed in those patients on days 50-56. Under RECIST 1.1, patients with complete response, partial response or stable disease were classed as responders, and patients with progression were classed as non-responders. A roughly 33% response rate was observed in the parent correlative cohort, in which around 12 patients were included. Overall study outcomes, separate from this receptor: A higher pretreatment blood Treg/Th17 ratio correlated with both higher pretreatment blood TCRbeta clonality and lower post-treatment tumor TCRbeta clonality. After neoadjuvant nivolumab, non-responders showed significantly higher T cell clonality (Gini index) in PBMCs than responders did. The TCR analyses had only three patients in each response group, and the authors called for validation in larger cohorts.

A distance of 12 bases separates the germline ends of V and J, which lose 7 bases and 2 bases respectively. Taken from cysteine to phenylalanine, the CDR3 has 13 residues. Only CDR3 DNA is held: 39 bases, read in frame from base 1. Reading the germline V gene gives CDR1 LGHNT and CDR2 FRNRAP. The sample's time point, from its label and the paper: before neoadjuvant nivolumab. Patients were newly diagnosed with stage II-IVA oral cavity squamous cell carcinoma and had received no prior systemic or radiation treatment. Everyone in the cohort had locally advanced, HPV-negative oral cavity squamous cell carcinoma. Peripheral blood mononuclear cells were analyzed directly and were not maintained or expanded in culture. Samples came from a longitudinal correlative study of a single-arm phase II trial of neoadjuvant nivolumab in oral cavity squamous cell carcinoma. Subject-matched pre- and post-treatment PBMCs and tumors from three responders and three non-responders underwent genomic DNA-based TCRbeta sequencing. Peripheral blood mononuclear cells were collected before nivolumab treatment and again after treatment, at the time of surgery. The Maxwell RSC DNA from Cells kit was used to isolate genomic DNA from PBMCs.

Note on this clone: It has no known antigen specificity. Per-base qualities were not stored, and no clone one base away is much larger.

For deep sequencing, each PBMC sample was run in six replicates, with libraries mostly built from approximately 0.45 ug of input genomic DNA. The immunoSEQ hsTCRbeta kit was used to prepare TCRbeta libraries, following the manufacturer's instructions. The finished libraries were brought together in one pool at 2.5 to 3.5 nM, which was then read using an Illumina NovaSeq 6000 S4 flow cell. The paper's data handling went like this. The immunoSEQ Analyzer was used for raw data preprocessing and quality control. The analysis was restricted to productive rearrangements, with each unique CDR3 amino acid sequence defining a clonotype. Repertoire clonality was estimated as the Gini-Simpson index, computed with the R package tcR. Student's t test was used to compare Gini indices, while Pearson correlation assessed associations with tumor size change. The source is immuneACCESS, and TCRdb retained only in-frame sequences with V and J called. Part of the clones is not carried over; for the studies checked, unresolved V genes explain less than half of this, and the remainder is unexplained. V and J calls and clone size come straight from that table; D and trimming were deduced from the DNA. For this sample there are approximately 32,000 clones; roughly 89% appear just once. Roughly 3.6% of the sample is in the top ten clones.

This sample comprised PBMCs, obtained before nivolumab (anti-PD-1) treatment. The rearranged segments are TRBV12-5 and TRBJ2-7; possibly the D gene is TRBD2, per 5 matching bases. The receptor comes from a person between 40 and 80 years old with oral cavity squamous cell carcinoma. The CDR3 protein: CASASGNTYEQYF. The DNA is TGTGCTAGTGCCTCCGGGAATACCTACGAGCAGTACTTC.